In its sample, the clone carrying this TCR beta chain was seen many times. The data belong to a study of T cells in Graves' hyperthyroidism and ophthalmopathy. The germline V gene encodes CDR1 LNHNV and CDR2 YYDKDF (reference sequence). The CDR3 totals 14 residues. V was pared by 5 bases and J by 8 bases, with 6 bases of the junction left unmatched. The source material, RNA transcripts, was used to amplify TCR beta CDR3 regions. TCR CDR3 regions were first amplified by RT-PCR with HTBI primers. Each CDR3 protein is one row after TCRdb ran MiXCR on the multiplex PCR reads. This table has about 840,000 distinct CDR3 sequences, 35% to 40% appearing once.

V is TRBV15 and J is TRBJ1-4; TRBD1 matches at 9 bases. The origin of this receptor is a man aged 18 to 35 with Graves' hyperthyroidism. The sequenced sample consisted of blood. CDR3 residues: CATSVDRGREKLFF. DNA of the CDR3: TGTGCCACCAGCGTGGACAGGGGTCGCGAAAAACTGTTTTTT.